This T cell receptor beta chain comes out of a study of blood T cell repertoires in COVID-19. V was pared by 3 bases and J by 6 bases, with 12 bases between. This CDR3 is built from 15 residues. Germline values: CDR1 MRHNA, CDR2 SNTAGT. Authors' data handling: Amplification from reference gene primers served as the basis for estimated nucleated cell counts. TCRdb's copy holds only in-frame clones and misses some; the assay was immunoSEQ multiplex PCR. D and trimming were read from the DNA, whereas the V and J calls and clone size are those reported in that table. The data contain under 130,000 clones, 80% to 90% of them seen just once; the ten biggest clones take up about 32%.

The sequenced material came from peripheral blood. J is TRBJ1-6 and V is TRBV6-4, with D possibly matching TRBD1 (5 bases). The receptor comes from a woman of 80 years or more with acute or convalescent COVID-19. Here the CDR3 reads CASSEGGTSNSPLHF. Written as DNA, the CDR3 is TGTGCCAGCAGTGAGGGGGGTACGAGTAATTCACCCCTCCACTTT.